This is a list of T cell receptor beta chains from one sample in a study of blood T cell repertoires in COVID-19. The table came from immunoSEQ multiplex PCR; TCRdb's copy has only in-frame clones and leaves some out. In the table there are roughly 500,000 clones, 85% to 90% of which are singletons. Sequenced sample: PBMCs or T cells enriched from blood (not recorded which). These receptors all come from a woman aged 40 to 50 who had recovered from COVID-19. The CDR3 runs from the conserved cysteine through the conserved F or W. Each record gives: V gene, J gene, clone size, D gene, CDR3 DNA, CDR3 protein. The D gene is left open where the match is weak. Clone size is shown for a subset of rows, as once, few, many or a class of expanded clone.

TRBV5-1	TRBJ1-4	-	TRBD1	TGCGCCAGCAGTTCCGGACAGGGTACTAATGAAAAACTGTTTTTT	CASSSGQGTNEKLFF
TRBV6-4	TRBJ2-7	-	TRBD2	TGTGCCAGCAGTGGAGATCCGGGACTAGCTACCCACGAGCAGTACTTC	CASSGDPGLATHEQYF
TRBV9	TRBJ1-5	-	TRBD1	TGTGCCAGCAGCGTTGGGACAGGGCGCAATCAGCCCCAGCATTTT	CASSVGTGRNQPQHF
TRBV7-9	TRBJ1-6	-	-	TGTGCCAGCGGAGAACAGGCGATATATAATTCACCCCTCCACTTT	CASGEQAIYNSPLHF
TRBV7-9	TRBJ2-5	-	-	TGTGCCAGCAGCCACAGGAGTTTACAAGAGACCCAGTACTTC	CASSHRSLQETQYF
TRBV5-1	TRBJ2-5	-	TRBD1	TGCGCCAGCAGCTCGGGGACAGCGCAAGAGACCCAGTACTTC	CASSSGTAQETQYF
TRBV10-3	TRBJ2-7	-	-	TGTGCCATCAGTGAGACGAGGTACGAGCAGTACTTC	CAISETRYEQYF
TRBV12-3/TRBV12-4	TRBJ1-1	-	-	TGTGCCAGTCTGGGGAGGTCGTGGACTGAAGCTTTCTTT	CASLGRSWTEAFF
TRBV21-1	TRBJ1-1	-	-	TGTGCCAGCAGCAAAGATCAAAACCTCCGAGACTTTTCGGGACAGGATATGAACACTGAAGCTTTCTTT	CASSKDQNLRDFSGQDMNTEAFF
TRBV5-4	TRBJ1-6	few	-	TGTGCCAGCAGCTTAAACGGGGCCGGGGGGAATTCACCCCTCCACTTT	CASSLNGAGGNSPLHF
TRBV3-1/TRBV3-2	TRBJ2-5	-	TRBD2	TGTGCCAGCAGCCAAGGTATCCCCGGACTAGCGGGAGGGGAGACCCAGTACTTC	CASSQGIPGLAGGETQYF
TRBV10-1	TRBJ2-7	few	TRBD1	TGCGCCAGCAGCCGGGACAGGGGTTCAGTATACTTC	CASSRDRGSVYF
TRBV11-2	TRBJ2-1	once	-	TGTGCCAGCAGCTTAGATTTGGGGGCTTCCTACAATGAGCAGTTCTTC	CASSLDLGASYNEQFF
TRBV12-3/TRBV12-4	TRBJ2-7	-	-	TGTGCCAGCAGATTGACAAGTGGCGAGCAGTACTTC	CASRLTSGEQYF
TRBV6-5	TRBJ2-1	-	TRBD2	TGTGCCAGCAGTTACTCGCTCGGGACTAGCGGGCGGCGCGAGTTCTTC	CASSYSLGTSGRREFF
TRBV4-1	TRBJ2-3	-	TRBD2	TGCGCCAGCAGCCAGGAAGCGGGAGTTTGGACAGATACGCAGTATTTT	CASSQEAGVWTDTQYF
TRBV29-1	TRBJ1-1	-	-	TGCAGCGTTGTCGGAGGGGCGAGGGCTGAAGCTTTCTTT	CSVVGGARAEAFF
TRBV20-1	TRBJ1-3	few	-	TGCAGTGCTAGTTCCTGGCAGGGAAGTGGAAACACCATATATTTT	CSASSWQGSGNTIYF
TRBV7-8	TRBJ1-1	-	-	TGTGCCAGCAGCTTACCGGGGAGATACACTGAAGCTTTCTTT	CASSLPGRYTEAFF
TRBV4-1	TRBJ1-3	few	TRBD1	TGCGCCAGCAGCCAATCCGACAGGGACGGAAACACCATATATTTT	CASSQSDRDGNTIYF
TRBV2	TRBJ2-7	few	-	TGTGCCAGCACCGGGGAGACAGGCTACGAGCAGTACTTC	CASTGETGYEQYF
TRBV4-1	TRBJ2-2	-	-	TGCGCCAGCAGCCAAGATGTCAGGGTGAACACCGGGGAGCTGTTTTTT	CASSQDVRVNTGELFF
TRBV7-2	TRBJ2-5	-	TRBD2	TGTGCCAGCAGCTCGATGGGAGGGCAAGAGACCCAGTACTTC	CASSSMGGQETQYF
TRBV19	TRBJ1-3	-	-	TGTGCCAGCAATACTCCGCGGAGTAGGTCTGGAAACACCATATATTTT	CASNTPRSRSGNTIYF
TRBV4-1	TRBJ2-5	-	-	TGCGCCAGCAGCCAGGGCTCCCAAGAGACCCAGTACTTC	CASSQGSQETQYF
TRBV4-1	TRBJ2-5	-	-	TGCGCCAGCAGCCTACAGGATCAAGAGACCCAGTACTTC	CASSLQDQETQYF
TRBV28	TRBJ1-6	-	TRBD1	TGTGCCAGCAGGCCCTTAGCGCAGGGGGTCTATAATTCACCCCTCCACTTT	CASRPLAQGVYNSPLHF
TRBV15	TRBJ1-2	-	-	TGTGCCACCAGCAGAGATTACGAGTACTATGGCTACACCTTC	CATSRDYEYYGYTF
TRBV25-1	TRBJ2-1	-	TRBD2	TGTGCCAGCAGTAGACTAGCGGGAGGCCTCCCCTACAATGAGCAGTTCTTC	CASSRLAGGLPYNEQFF
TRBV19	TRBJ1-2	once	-	TGTGCCAGTAGTAGGACAGCAGGGACCTACTTCGGCTACACCTTC	CASSRTAGTYFGYTF
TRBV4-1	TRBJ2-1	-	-	TGCGCCAGCAGCCACCAAGATAGCAATGAGCAGTTCTTC	CASSHQDSNEQFF
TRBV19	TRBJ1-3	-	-	TGTGCCAGTAGTATATCCTCGAGGCCTAGCTCTGGAAACACCATATATTTT	CASSISSRPSSGNTIYF
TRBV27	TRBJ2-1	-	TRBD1	TGTGCCAGCAGCCTTGACAGGGGCTCCTACAATGAGCAGTTCTTC	CASSLDRGSYNEQFF
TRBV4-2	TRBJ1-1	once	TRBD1	TGTGCCAGCAGCGGCACAGGGGGATACACTGAAGCTTTCTTT	CASSGTGGYTEAFF
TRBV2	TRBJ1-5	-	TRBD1	TGTGCCAGCAGTGTGGAAGGGGGCGACAATCAGCCCCAGCATTTT	CASSVEGGDNQPQHF
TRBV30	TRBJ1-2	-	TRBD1	TGTGCCTGGAGTCCCCGGACAGGGCTCGATAACTATGGCTACACCTTC	CAWSPRTGLDNYGYTF
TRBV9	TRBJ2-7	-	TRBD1	TGTGCCAGCAGCTCCGACAGGGGCGCAAACTACGAGCAGTACTTC	CASSSDRGANYEQYF
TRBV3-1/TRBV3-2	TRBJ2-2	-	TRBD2	TGTGCCAGCAGCCAAGGGGGGACTAGCGGGAGGCCGAACACCGGGGAGCTGTTTTTT	CASSQGGTSGRPNTGELFF
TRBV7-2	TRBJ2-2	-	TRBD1	TGTGCCAGCAGCCCGCGCAGGGGGCTTGGGGAGCTGTTTTTT	CASSPRRGLGELFF
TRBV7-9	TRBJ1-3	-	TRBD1	TGTGCCAGCAGCTGGACAGGGGGCTCTGGAAACACCATATATTTT	CASSWTGGSGNTIYF
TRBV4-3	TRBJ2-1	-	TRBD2	TGCGCCAGCAGCTTGGCCGCGGGGGGATCCTACAATGAGCAGTTCTTC	CASSLAAGGSYNEQFF
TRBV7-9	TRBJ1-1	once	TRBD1	TGTGCCAGCACCTTCCTAGGGACAGGGGACACTGAAGCTTTCTTT	CASTFLGTGDTEAFF
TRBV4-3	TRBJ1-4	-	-	TGCGCCAGCAGCCTACTTCGGGGGGGCTCTACTAATGAAAAACTGTTTTTT	CASSLLRGGSTNEKLFF
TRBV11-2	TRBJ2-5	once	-	TGTGCCAGCAGCGTCAGGGGTGGAGAGACCCAGTACTTC	CASSVRGGETQYF
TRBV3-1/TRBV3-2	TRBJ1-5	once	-	TGTGCCAGCAGCCAAACCACCGCCGGGACAACCTGGTTTGGGCCCAATCAGCCCCAGCATTTT	CASSQTTAGTTWFGPNQPQHF
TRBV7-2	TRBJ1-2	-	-	TGTGCCAGCAGCCGCTGGAGGGCCTATGGCTACACCTTC	CASSRWRAYGYTF
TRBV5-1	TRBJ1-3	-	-	TGCGCCAGCACTCCCTCACCTAAGAGCTCTGGAAACACCATATATTTT	CASTPSPKSSGNTIYF
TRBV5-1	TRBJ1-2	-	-	TGCGCCAGCAGCCCCGGAGGAGCTAACTATGGCTACACCTTC	CASSPGGANYGYTF
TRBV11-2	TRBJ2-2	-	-	TGTGCCAGCAGCTCAACAACTATAGGCAACACCGGGGAGCTGTTTTTT	CASSSTTIGNTGELFF
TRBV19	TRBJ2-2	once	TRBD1	TGTGCCAGTAGTAGAGCCCGGATCGTCACAGGGGGTCGCGGGGAGCTGTTTTTT	CASSRARIVTGGRGELFF
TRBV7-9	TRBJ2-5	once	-	TGTGCCAGCAGCTTAGCGGGCAGGCAGACCCAGTACTTC	CASSLAGRQTQYF
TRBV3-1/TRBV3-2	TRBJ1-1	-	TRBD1	TGTGCCAGCAGCGTTACAGGGGTCACTGAAGCTTTCTTT	CASSVTGVTEAFF
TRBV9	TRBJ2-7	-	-	TGTGCCAGCAGCACCACCCCCTTAGGGGGCGAGCAGTACTTC	CASSTTPLGGEQYF
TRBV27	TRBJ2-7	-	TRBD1	TGTGCCAGCAGTTTAGGACAGGGTGTCTACGAGCAGTACTTC	CASSLGQGVYEQYF
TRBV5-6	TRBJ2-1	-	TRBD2	TGTGCCAGCACCGGGGGGACCTCCTACAATGAGCAGTTCTTC	CASTGGTSYNEQFF
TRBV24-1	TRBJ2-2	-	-	TGTGCCACCAGTGATCCTGGAGGCGCCAACACCGGGGAGCTGTTTTTT	CATSDPGGANTGELFF
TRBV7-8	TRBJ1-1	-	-	TGTGCCAGCAGCGTCGACACGAGGAACACTGAAGCTTTCTTT	CASSVDTRNTEAFF